This TCR beta chain originates from a study of PD-1 blockade in classical Hodgkin lymphoma. Study as a whole: Nivolumab was given intravenously to patients at 3 mg/kg every 2 weeks.

Following autologous stem cell transplantation, relapse occurred in every patient, and exposure to brentuximab vedotin varied. Complete response, partial response or progressive disease was each patient's best response. Using immunoSEQ multiplex PCR, the repertoire was profiled, and TCRdb retains in-frame clones only, with some absent. The data show about 11,000 clones, about 76% seen once. Trimming at V came to 3 bases and at J to 5 bases, leaving 10 bases not matched to a gene. This CDR3 is built from 17 residues. CDR1 is SGHDT and CDR2 is YYEEEE in the germline V gene. This TCR derives from a human donor with classical Hodgkin lymphoma. Sample: peripheral blood mononuclear cells (PBMCs), taken at baseline. The genes are TRBV5-6 and TRBJ2-1; 11 nucleotides match TRBD2. The DNA for the CDR3 is TGTGCCAGCAGCTGTCCATCGTCGGGACTAGCGGACAATGAGCAGTTCTTC. Translation gives CASSCPSSGLADNEQFF.